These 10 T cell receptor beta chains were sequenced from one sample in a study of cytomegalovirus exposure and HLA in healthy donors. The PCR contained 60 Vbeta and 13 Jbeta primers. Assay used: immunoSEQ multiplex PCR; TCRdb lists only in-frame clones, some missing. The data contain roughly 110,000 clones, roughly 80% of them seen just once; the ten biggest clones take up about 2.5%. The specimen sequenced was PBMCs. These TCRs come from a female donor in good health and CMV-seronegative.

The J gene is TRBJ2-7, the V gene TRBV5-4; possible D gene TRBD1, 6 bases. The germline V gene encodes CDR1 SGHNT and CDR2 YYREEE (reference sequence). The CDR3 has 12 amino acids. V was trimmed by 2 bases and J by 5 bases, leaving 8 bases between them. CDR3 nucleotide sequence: TGTGCCAGCAGCTTCCAGGGGAACGAGCAGTACTTC. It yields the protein CASSFQGNEQYF.

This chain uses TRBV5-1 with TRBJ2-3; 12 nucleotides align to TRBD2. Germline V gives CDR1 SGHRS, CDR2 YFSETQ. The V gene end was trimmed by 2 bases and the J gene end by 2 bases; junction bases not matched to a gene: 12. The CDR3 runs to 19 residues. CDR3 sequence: CASSFRLAGALSPTDTQYF. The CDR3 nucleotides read TGCGCCAGCAGCTTCCGACTAGCGGGGGCCCTCTCCCCCACAGATACGCAGTATTTT.

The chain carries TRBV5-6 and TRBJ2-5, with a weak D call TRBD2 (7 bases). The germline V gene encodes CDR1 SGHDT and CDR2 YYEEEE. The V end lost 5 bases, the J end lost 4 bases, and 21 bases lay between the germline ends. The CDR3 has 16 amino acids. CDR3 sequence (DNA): TGTGCCAGCAGATCGAGTCCCAGGGGAGGGCGAGAGACCCAGTACTTC. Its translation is CASRSSPRGGRETQYF.

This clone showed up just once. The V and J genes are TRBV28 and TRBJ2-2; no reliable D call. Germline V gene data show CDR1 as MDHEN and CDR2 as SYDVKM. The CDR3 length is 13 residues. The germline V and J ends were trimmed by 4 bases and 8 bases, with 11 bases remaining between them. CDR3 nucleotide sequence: TGTGCCAGCAGTTCAAAGCCGTCTGGGGAGCTGTTTTTT. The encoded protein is CASSSKPSGELFF.

DNA of the CDR3: TGTGCCAGCAGAGGAACAGGGAACACTGAAGCTTTCTTT. Translation: CASRGTGNTEAFF. This chain links TRBV6-1 with TRBJ1-1; maybe TRBD1 (5 bases). The germline CDR1 and CDR2 sequences are MNHNS and SASEGT. Trimming pared 6 bases from V and 1 base from J, leaving 9 bases between. The CDR3 length is 13 residues.

CDR3 nucleotides: TGTGCCAGCAGCTGGGGACTAGCGGGGGGCAGGGAGACCCAGTACTTC. Protein sequence: CASSWGLAGGRETQYF. The rearrangement links TRBV5-6 to TRBJ2-5; TRBD2 matches at 15 bases. The CDR3 sequence is 16 residues long. With V trimmed by 3 bases and J by 5 bases, 5 bases remained unmatched. Germline V gene sequence: CDR1 SGHDT, CDR2 YYEEEE.

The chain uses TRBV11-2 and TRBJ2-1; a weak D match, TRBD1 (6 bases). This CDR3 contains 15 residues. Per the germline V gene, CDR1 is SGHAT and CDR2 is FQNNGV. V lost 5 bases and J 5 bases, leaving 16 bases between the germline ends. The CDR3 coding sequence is TGTGCCAGCAGCGCCAGGGGATATCATAACAATGAGCAGTTCTTC. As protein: CASSARGYHNNEQFF.

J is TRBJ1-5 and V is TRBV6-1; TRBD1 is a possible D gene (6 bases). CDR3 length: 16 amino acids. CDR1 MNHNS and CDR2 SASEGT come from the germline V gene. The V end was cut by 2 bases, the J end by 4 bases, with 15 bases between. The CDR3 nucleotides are TGTGCCAGCAGTGAAAGTCCGGGGGGCTCGAATCAGCCCCAGCATTTT. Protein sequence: CASSESPGGSNQPQHF.

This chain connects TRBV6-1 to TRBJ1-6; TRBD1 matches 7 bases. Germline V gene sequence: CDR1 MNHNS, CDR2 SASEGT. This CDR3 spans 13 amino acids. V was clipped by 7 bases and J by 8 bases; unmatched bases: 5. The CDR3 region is CASNDRAYSPLHF. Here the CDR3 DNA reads TGTGCCAGCAACGACAGGGCTTATTCACCCCTCCACTTT.

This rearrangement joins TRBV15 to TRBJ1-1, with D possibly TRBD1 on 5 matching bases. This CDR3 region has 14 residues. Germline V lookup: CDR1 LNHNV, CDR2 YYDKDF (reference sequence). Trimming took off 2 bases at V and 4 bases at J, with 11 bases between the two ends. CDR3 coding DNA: TGTGCCACCAGCAGACGGGGGGGGAGCACTGAAGCTTTCTTT. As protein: CATSRRGGSTEAFF.